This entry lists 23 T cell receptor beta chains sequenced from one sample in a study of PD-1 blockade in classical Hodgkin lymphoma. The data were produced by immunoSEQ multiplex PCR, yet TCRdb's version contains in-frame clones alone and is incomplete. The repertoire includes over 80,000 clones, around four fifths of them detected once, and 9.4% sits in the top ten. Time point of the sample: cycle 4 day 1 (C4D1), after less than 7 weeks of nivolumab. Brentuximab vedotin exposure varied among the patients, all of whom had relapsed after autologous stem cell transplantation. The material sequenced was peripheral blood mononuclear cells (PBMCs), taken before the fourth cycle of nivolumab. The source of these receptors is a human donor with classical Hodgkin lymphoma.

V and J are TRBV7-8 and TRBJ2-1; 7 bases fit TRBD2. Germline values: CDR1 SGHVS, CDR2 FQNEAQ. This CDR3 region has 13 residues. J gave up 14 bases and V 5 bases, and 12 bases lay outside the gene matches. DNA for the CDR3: TGTGCCAGCAGCCGCCGCCAGGAGGGAGGGAAGTTCTTC. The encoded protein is CASSRRQEGGKFF.

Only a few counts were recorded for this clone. CDR3 DNA sequence: TGTGCCAGCAGTGACTGGGGAGATACGCAGTATTTT. Translating gives CASSDWGDTQYF. The chain joins TRBV2 to TRBJ2-3; D is ambiguous. CDR3 length: 12 amino acids. The V end lost 3 bases, the J end lost 5 bases, and 6 bases lay between the germline ends. Looked up from germline, CDR1 is SNHLY and CDR2 is FYNNEI.

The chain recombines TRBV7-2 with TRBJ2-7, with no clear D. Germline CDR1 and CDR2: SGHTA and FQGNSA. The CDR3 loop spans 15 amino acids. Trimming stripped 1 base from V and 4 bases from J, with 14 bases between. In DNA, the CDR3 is TGTGCCAGCAGCTTAGGGCCGGGTATGCAATACGAGCAGTACTTC. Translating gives CASSLGPGMQYEQYF.

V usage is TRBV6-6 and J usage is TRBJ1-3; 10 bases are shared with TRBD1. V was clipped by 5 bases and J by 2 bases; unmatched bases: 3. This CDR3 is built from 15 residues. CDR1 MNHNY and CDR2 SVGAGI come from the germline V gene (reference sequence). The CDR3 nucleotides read TGTGCCAGCAGTAGCGGACAGGGGGCTGGAAACACCATATATTTT. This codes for CASSSGQGAGNTIYF.

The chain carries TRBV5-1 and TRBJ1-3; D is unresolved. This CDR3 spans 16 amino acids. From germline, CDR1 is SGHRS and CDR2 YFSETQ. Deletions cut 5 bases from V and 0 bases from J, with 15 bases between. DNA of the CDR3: TGCGCCAGCAGTCCTGGGTCCACCGCCTCTGGAAACACCATATATTTT. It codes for CASSPGSTASGNTIYF.

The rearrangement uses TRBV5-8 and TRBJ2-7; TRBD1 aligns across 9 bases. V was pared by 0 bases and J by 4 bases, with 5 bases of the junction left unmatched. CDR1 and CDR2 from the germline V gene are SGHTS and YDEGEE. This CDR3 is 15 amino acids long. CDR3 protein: CASSLGGTGFYEQYF. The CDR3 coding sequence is TGTGCCAGCAGCTTGGGCGGGACAGGGTTTTACGAGCAGTACTTC. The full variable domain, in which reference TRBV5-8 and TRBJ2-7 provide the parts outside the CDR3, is EAGVTQSPTHLIKTRGQQATLRCSPISGHTSVYWYQQALGLGLQFLLWYDEGEERNRGNFPPRFSGRQFPNYSSELNVNALELEDSALYLCASSLGGTGFYEQYFGPGTRLTVT.

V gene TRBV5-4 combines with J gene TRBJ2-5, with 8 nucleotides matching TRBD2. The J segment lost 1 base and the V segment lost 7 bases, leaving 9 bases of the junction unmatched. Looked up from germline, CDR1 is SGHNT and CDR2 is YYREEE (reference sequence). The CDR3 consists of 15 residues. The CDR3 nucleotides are TGTGCCAGCGGGCCAAGGACTAGCCTCCAAGAGACCCAGTACTTC. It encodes CASGPRTSLQETQYF.

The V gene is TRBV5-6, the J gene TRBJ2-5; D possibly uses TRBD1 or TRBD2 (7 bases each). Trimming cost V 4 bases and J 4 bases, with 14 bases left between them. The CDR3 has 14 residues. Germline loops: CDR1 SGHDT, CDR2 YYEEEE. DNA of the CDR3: TGTGCCAGCAGCGGGACTAACAGGGGAGAGACCCAGTACTTC. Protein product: CASSGTNRGETQYF.

The CDR3 coding sequence is TGTGCCAGCATGGTAGCGGGAGGAGTCTACAATGAGCAGTTCTTC. Amino acids: CASMVAGGVYNEQFF. This chain links TRBV6-5 with TRBJ2-1; 10 nucleotides line up with TRBD2. The CDR3 covers 15 residues. Germline V CDR1 and CDR2: MNHEY, SVGAGI. V gave up 7 bases and J gave up 3 bases; unmatched junction bases: 6.

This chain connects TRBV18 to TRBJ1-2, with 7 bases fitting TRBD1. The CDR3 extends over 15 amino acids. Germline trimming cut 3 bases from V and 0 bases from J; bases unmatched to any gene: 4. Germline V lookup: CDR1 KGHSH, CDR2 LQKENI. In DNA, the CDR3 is TGTGCCAGCTCACCCACAGGGGCAACTAACTATGGCTACACCTTC. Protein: CASSPTGATNYGYTF. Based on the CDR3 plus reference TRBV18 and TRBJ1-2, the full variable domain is NAGVMQNPRHLVRRRGQEARLRCSPMKGHSHVYWYRQLPEEGLKFMVYLQKENIIDESGMPKERFSAEFPKEGPSILRIQQVVRGDSAAYFCASSPTGATNYGYTFGSGTRLTVV.

In DNA form, the CDR3 reads TGCGCCAGCAGCGGGGGACTAGCGAGGCCTAATGAGCAGTTCTTC. The encoded protein is CASSGGLARPNEQFF. The V and J genes are TRBV5-1 and TRBJ2-1; TRBD2 aligns across 10 bases. V lost 4 bases to trimming and J lost 7 bases; unmatched junction nucleotides: 8. This CDR3 is built from 15 residues. Germline V gene data show CDR1 as SGHRS and CDR2 as YFSETQ.

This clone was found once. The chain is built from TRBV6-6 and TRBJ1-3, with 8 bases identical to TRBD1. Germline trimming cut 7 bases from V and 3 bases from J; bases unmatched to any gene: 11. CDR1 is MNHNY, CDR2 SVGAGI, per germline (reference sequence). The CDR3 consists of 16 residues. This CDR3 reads CASTEQGEVYGNTIYF. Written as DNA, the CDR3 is TGTGCCAGCACCGAACAGGGGGAGGTCTATGGAAACACCATATATTTT.

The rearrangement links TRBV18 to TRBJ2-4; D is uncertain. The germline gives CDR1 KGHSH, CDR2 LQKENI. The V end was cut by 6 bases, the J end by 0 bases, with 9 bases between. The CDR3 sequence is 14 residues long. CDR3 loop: CASSLNLAKNIQYF. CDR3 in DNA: TGTGCCAGCTCTCTCAATTTAGCCAAAAACATTCAGTACTTC.

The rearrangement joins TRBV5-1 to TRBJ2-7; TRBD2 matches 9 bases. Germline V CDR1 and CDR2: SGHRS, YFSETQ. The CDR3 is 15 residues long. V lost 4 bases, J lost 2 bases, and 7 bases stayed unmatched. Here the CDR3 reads CASSLVSGSTYEQYF. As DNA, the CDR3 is TGCGCCAGCAGCCTGGTTAGCGGGAGTACCTACGAGCAGTACTTC. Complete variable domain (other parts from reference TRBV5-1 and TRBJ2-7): KAGVTQTPRYLIKTRGQQVTLSCSPISGHRSVSWYQQTPGQGLQFLFEYFSETQRNKGNFPGRFSGRQFSNSRSEMNVSTLELGDSALYLCASSLVSGSTYEQYFGPGTRLTVT.

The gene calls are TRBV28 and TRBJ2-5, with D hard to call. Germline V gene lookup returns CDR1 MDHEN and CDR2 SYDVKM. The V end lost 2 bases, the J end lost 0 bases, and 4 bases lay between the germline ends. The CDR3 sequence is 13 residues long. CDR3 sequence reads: CASSLEYQETQYF. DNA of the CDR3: TGTGCCAGCAGTTTAGAGTACCAAGAGACCCAGTACTTC.

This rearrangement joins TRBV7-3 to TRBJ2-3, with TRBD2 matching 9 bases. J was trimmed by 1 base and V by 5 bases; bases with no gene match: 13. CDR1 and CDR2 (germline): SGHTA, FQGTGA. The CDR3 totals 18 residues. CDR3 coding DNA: TGTGCCAGCAGCCCCCAACGGCGGGGGGGCGTAGGCACAGATACGCAGTATTTT. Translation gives CASSPQRRGGVGTDTQYF.

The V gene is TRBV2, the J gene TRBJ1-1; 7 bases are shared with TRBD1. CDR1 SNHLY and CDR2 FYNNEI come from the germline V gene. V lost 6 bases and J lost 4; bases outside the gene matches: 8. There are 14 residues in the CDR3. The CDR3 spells CASRRGLGSTEAFF. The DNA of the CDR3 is TGTGCCAGCAGAAGGGGGCTAGGGAGCACTGAAGCTTTCTTT.

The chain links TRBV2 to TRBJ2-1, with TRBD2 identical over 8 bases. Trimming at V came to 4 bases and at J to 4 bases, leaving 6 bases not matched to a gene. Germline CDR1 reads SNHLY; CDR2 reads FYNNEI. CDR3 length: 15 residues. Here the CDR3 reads CASSVGREVYNEQFF. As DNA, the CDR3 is TGTGCCAGCAGTGTTGGGCGGGAGGTTTACAATGAGCAGTTCTTC.

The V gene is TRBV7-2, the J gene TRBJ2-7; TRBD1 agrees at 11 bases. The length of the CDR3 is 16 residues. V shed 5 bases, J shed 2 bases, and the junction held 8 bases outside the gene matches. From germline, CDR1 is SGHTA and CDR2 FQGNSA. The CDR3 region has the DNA TGTGCCAGCAGCAGGCAACCGGGACAGGGGGCCTACGAGCAGTACTTC. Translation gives CASSRQPGQGAYEQYF.

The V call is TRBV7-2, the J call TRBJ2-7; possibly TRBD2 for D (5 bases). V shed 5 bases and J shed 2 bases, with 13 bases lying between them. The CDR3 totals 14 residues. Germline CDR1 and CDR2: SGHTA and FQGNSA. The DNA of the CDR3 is TGTGCCAGCAGCCGCGGACTCCTTACCTACGAGCAGTACTTC. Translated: CASSRGLLTYEQYF.

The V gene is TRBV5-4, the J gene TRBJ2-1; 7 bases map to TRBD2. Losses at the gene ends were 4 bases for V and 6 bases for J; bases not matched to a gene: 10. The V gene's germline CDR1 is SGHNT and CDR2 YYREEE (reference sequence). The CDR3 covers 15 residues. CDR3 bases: TGTGCCAGCAGCGACGCAGCGGGATTGGTCAATGAGCAGTTCTTC. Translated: CASSDAAGLVNEQFF.

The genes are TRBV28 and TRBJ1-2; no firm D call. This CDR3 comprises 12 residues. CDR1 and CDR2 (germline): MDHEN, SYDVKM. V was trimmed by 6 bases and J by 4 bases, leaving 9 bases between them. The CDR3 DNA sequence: TGTGCCAGCAGCCGGGAGTTCTATGGCTACACCTTC. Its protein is CASSREFYGYTF.

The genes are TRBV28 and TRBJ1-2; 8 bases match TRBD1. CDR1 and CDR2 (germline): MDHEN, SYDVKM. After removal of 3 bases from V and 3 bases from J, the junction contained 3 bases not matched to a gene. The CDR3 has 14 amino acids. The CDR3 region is CASSLVTGDYGYTF. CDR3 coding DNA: TGTGCCAGCAGTTTGGTGACAGGGGACTATGGCTACACCTTC.